The clone carrying this T cell receptor (beta chain) occurred many times. Its target is not known. This record belongs to a study of T-cell memory formation after mild COVID-19. Notes on the study in general: Confirmation of SARS-CoV-2 specificity was lacking for second-wave clones peaking day 37. Day 15 to 85 contracting clones showed balanced CD4/CD8; day 15 to 37 expanders favored CD4+. Clones which contracted sat mainly in CM and EM if CD4+, and in EMRA if CD8+.

V lost 6 bases to trimming and J lost 10 bases, with 12 bases between them. The CDR3 spans 11 residues. TCR alpha and TCR beta cDNA libraries carrying sample barcodes and UMIs were produced by 5'RACE using constant-segment primers. TCRdb itself ran the 5' RACE reads through MiXCR, one entry per CDR3 protein. The sample carries just under 150,000 distinct CDR3 sequences, about 6% recorded once. This TCR came from an adult woman who had mild COVID-19 (a few samples of this study predate the infection). Cell type and time point are not known. The chain carries TRBV12-3 or TRBV12-4 and TRBJ1-1, with D unresolved. Sequences were obtained from PBMCs or a T cell subset sorted from them (not recorded which). CDR3 sequence reads: CASRQRIRAFF. In nucleotides, the CDR3 is TGTGCCAGCAGGCAACGGATCCGAGCTTTCTTT.